This T cell receptor beta chain originates from a study of T-cell reconstitution after alpha-beta-depleted transplantation in children. The CDR3 covers 16 residues. V was clipped by 5 bases and J by 0 bases, with 14 bases between them. CDR1 SGHVS and CDR2 FNYEAQ come from the germline V gene. Construction of the TCRbeta library involved unique molecular identifiers. TCRdb itself ran the PCR reads through MiXCR, one entry per CDR3 protein. The table includes about 540,000 distinct CDR3 sequences, 15% to 20% detected once. The material was PBMCs from the stem cell graft donor, obtained from the stem cell graft. This receptor was identified in a human donor who donated a stem cell graft to a child with acute lymphoblastic leukemia. This rearrangement joins TRBV7-6 to TRBJ1-3; D is unresolved. The CDR3 loop reads CASSHRFQSSGNTIYF. Here the CDR3 DNA reads TGTGCCAGCAGCCATAGATTTCAGAGCTCTGGAAACACCATATATTTT.